This T cell receptor (beta chain) appears in the sequencing data of a study of Ad26.COV2.S vaccination and SARS-CoV-2 variants. In the study overall: Participants got Ad26.COV2.S intramuscularly, once or twice 56 days apart. Findings and caveats of the study: Participants given vaccine showed non-spike TCR breadth similar to that of placebo recipients.

Treatment here: 15 to 20 received Ad26.COV2.S at low or high dose, single or two shots; several received placebo; per-sample allocation not given. Day 63 following the first vaccine or placebo injection was when the samples were taken. An adult donor aged 18-55 years was enrolled in Boston. An Ad26 vector expressing Wuhan-strain SARS-CoV-2 spike constituted the vaccine. In its sample, this clone was seen a few times. Its antigen remains unidentified. Profiling relied on immunoSEQ multiplex PCR, and the TCRdb table lists in-frame clones only, not all of them. The table shows hundreds of thousands of clones, with approximately 92% occurring only once. Specimen: peripheral blood, collected in a trial of Ad26.COV2.S vaccine versus placebo. The source is a person aged 18-65 years who received the Ad26.COV2.S COVID-19 vaccine or a placebo.

CDR3: CASSLGVDNEQFF. The CDR3 nucleotides read TGTGCCAGCAGCTTGGGAGTGGATAATGAGCAGTTCTTC. The chain combines TRBV5-5 with TRBJ2-1; D gene uncertain. Germline values: CDR1 SGHKS, CDR2 YYEKEE (reference sequence). V was clipped by 0 bases and J by 7 bases, with 8 bases between them. CDR3 length equals 13 residues.